These 10 T cell receptor beta chains were all obtained from the same sample, sequenced in a study of blood T cell repertoires in COVID-19. Sequencing used immunoSEQ multiplex PCR; TCRdb keeps in-frame clones, though not all of them. The table records 200,000 or so clones, approximately 83% of them present only once. Sequenced material: peripheral blood. Receptors were obtained from a woman in her thirties who had recovered from COVID-19.

This clone was observed a handful of times. V usage is TRBV6-5 and J usage is TRBJ1-1, with a weak D call TRBD1 (5 bases). V lost 0 bases to trimming and J lost 10 bases, with 9 bases between them. Germline V gene data show CDR1 as MNHEY and CDR2 as SVGAGI. This CDR3 region has 12 residues. The CDR3 sequence is CASSYSQGGAFF. In nucleotides, the CDR3 is TGTGCCAGCAGTTACTCCCAGGGAGGAGCTTTCTTT.

V and J are TRBV10-2 and TRBJ1-2; tentative D call: TRBD1 (5 bases). CDR3 size: 16 residues. Germline values: CDR1 WSHSY, CDR2 SAAADI. The V and J ends lost 0 bases and 4 bases respectively, with 15 bases between them. CDR3 coding DNA: TGCGCCAGCAGTGAGTCCGACAGAGTTTCTTTCTATGGCTACACCTTC. Its translation is CASSESDRVSFYGYTF.

This rearrangement joins TRBV4-2 to TRBJ2-1, with 7 bases lining up with TRBD1. Trimming cost V 1 base and J 6 bases; bases outside gene matches: 6. This CDR3 has 15 amino acids. Germline CDR1 LGHNA, CDR2 YNFKEQ. CDR3 nucleotides: TGTGCCAGCAGCCAAGCCAAGGCAGGGGGCAATGAGCAGTTCTTC. Residues: CASSQAKAGGNEQFF.

In this sample, this clone turned up a few times. This sequence joins TRBV28 and TRBJ1-5; D gene uncertain. CDR3 length: 18 amino acids. Trimming removed 4 bases at V and 4 bases at J, with 23 bases between. Germline-derived CDR1 and CDR2 are MDHEN and SYDVKM. CDR3 bases: TGTGCCAGCAGTTCTCCTTCCGGAATCCCACGGGGAAATCAGCCCCAGCATTTT. Its protein is CASSSPSGIPRGNQPQHF.

The rearrangement links TRBV6-5 to TRBJ2-1; 9 bases line up with TRBD2. Per the germline V gene, CDR1 is MNHEY and CDR2 is SVGAGI. J lost 4 bases, V lost 6 bases, and 7 bases had no gene match. The CDR3 sequence is 15 residues long. The chain's CDR3 is CASRGGRASYNEQFF. In DNA, the CDR3 is TGTGCCAGCAGGGGCGGGAGGGCCTCGTACAATGAGCAGTTCTTC.

The chain joins TRBV5-4 to TRBJ2-1; 12 bases line up with TRBD2. V gave up 3 bases and J gave up 7 bases; unmatched junction bases: 5. Germline CDR1 SGHNT, CDR2 YYREEE (reference sequence). The CDR3 runs to 15 residues. The CDR3 here is CASSSGLAGINEQFF. Written as DNA, the CDR3 is TGTGCCAGCAGCTCCGGACTAGCGGGAATAAATGAGCAGTTCTTC.

The chain combines TRBV19 with TRBJ2-7; 7 positions match TRBD2. This CDR3 has 13 amino acids. Germline-derived CDR1 and CDR2 are LNHDA and SQIVND (reference sequence). V lost 3 bases and J lost 4; bases outside the gene matches: 3. The CDR3 nucleotides read TGTGCCAGTAGTATCGGGACTAAGTACGAGCAGTACTTC. This translates into CASSIGTKYEQYF.

The DNA for the CDR3 is TGTGCCAGCAGCTCCCCTGGCAGCGCAGATACGCAGTATTTT. Translation gives CASSSPGSADTQYF. The chain combines TRBV7-3 with TRBJ2-3; no definite D call. V was pared by 4 bases and J by 4 bases, with 12 bases between. The germline V gene encodes CDR1 SGHTA and CDR2 FQGTGA. The CDR3 consists of 14 residues.

The chain is built from TRBV10-3 and TRBJ2-1, with TRBD1 as a possible D gene (6 bases). The CDR3 extends over 12 amino acids. CDR1 is ENHRY, CDR2 SYGVKD, per germline. The germline V and J ends were trimmed by 8 bases and 8 bases, with 13 bases remaining between them. CDR3 nucleotide sequence: TGTGCCATCCTAGGGACAAAAGATGAGCAGTTCTTC. Its translation: CAILGTKDEQFF.

Many counts were recorded for this clone. The rearrangement links TRBV28 to TRBJ1-1; 9 nucleotides match TRBD1. Germline CDR1 reads MDHEN; CDR2 reads SYDVKM. The V gene end was trimmed by 5 bases and the J gene end by 5 bases; junction bases not matched to a gene: 15. The CDR3 is 17 amino acids. CDR3: CASSVDPGTGRTTEAFF. CDR3 nucleotide sequence: TGTGCCAGCAGTGTAGACCCCGGGACAGGGCGAACAACTGAAGCTTTCTTT.